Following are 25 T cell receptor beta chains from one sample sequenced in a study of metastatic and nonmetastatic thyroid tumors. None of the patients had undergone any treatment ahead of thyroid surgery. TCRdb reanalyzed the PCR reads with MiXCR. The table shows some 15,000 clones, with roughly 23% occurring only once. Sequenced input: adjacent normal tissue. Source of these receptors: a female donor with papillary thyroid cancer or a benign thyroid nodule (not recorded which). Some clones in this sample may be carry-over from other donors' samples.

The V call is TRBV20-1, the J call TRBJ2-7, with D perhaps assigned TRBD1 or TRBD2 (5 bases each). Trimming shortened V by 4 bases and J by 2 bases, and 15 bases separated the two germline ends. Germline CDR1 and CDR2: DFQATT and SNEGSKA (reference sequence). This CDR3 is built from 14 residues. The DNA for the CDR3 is TGCAGTGCTAACCGCCGGGACCGGACCTACGAGCAGTACTTC. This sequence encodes CSANRRDRTYEQYF.

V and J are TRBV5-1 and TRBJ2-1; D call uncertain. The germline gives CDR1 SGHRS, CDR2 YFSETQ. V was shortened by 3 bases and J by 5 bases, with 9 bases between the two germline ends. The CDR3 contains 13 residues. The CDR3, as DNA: TGCGCCAGCAGCTCCGTTCCGGACAATGAGCAGTTCTTC. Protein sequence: CASSSVPDNEQFF.

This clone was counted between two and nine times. The DNA for the CDR3 is TGTGCCAGCAGTTCCAGGGGAACTTACGAGCAGTACTTC. Its translation is CASSSRGTYEQYF. The genes are TRBV6-5 and TRBJ2-7; D may be TRBD1 (6 bases). Germline loops: CDR1 MNHEY, CDR2 SVGAGI. CDR3 size: 13 residues. Trimming removed 4 bases from V and 4 bases from J, with 11 bases in between.

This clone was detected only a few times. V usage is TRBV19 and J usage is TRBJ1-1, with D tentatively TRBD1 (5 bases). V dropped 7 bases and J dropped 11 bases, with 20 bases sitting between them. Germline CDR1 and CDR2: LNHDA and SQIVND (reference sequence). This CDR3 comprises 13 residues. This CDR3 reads CASILTGGQWAFF. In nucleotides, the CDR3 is TGTGCCAGTATCCTAACGGGGGGTCAATGGGCTTTCTTT.

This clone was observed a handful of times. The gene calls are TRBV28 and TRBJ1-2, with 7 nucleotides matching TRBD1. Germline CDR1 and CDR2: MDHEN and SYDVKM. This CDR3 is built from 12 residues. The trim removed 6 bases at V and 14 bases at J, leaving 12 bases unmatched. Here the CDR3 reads CASRAGTEDLTF. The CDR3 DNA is TGTGCCAGCAGAGCCGGGACAGAGGACTTAACCTTC.

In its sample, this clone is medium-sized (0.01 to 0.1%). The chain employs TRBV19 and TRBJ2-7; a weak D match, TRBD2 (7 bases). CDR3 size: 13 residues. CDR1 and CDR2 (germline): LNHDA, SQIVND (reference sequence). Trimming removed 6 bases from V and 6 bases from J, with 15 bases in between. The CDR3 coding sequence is TGTGCCAGTAGCTGGAGGGGGGGTGGCGAGCAGTACTTC. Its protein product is CASSWRGGGEQYF.

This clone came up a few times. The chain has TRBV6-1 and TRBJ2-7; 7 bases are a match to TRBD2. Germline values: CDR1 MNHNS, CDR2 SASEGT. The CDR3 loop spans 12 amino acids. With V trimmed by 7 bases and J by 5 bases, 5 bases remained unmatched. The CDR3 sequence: CASTREGDEQYF. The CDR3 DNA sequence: TGTGCCAGCACGAGGGAGGGAGACGAGCAGTACTTC.

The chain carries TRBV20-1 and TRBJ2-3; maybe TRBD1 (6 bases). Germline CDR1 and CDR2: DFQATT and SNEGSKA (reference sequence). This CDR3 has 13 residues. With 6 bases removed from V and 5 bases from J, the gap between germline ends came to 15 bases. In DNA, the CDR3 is TGCAGTGCCTCAGCAGGGGCTGGAGATACGCAGTATTTT. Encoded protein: CSASAGAGDTQYF.

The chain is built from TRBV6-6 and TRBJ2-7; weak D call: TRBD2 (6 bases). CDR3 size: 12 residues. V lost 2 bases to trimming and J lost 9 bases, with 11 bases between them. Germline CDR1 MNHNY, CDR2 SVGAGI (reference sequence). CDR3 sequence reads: CASSYRSGVQYF. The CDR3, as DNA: TGTGCCAGCAGTTACCGGTCGGGGGTGCAGTACTTC.

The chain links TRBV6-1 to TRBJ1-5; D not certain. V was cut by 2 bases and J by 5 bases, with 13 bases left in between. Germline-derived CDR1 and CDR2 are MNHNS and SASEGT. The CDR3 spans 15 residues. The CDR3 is CASSEMNPRYQPQHF. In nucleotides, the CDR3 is TGTGCCAGCAGTGAAATGAACCCCCGTTATCAGCCCCAGCATTTT.

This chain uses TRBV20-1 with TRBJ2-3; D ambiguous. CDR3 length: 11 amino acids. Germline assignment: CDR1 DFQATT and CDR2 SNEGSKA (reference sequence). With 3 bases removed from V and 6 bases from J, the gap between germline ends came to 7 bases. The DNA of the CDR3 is TGCAGTGCTAGGAGTAGGGATACGCAGTATTTT. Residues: CSARSRDTQYF.

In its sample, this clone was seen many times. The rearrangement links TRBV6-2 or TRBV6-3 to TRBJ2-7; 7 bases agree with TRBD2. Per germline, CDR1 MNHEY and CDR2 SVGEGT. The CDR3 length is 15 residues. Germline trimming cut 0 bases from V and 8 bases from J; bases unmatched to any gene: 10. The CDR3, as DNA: TGTGCCAGCAGTTACTCGGGCGGGAGCCTTAACAAGCAGTACTTC. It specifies CASSYSGGSLNKQYF.

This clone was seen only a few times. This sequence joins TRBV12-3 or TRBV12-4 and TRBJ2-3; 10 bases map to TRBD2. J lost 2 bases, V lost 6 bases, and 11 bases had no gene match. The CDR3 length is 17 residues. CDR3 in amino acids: CASSPIAGGLFTDTQYF. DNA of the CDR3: TGTGCCAGCAGCCCGATAGCGGGAGGACTCTTCACAGATACGCAGTATTTT.

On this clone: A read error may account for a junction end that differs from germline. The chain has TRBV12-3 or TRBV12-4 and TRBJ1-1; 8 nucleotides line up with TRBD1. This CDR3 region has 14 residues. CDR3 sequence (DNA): TGTTCCAGCACGTCGGGACAGGTGAGCACTGAAGCTTTCTTT. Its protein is CSSTSGQVSTEAFF.

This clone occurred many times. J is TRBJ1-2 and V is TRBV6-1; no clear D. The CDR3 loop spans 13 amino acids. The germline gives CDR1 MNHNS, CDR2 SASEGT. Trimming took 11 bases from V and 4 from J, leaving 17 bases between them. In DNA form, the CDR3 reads TGTGCCTCCGTAGACACATTCCTCTATGGCTACACCTTC. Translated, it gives CASVDTFLYGYTF.

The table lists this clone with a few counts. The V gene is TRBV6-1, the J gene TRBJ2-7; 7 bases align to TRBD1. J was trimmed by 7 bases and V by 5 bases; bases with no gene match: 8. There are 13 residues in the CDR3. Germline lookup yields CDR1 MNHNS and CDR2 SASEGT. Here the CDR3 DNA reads TGTGCCAGCAGTCCAGGACAGGTTTTAGAGCAGTACTTC. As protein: CASSPGQVLEQYF.

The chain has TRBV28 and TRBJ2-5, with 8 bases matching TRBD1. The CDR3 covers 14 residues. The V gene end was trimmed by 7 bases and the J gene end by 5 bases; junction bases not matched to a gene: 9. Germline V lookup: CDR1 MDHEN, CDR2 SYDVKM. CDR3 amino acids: CASTKSRGPETQYF. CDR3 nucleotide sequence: TGTGCCAGCACAAAGTCCAGGGGGCCGGAGACCCAGTACTTC.

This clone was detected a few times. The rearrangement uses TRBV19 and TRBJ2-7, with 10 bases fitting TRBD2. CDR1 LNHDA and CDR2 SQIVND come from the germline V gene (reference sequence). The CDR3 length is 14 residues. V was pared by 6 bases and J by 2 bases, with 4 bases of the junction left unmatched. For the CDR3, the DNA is TGTGCCAGTAGCGGGACTAGCGAGGCCTACGAGCAGTACTTC. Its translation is CASSGTSEAYEQYF.

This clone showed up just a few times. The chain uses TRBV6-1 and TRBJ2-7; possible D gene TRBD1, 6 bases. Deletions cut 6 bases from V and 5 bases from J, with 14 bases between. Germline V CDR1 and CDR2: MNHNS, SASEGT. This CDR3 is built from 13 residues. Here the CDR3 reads CASRILQGHEQYF. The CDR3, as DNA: TGTGCCAGCAGAATCCTACAGGGCCACGAGCAGTACTTC.

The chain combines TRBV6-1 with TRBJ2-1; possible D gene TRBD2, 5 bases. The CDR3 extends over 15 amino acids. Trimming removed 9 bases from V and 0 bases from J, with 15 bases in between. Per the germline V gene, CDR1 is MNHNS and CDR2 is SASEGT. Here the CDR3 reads CASRAAKGSYNEQFF. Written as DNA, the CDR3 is TGTGCCAGTCGAGCGGCAAAGGGCTCCTACAATGAGCAGTTCTTC.

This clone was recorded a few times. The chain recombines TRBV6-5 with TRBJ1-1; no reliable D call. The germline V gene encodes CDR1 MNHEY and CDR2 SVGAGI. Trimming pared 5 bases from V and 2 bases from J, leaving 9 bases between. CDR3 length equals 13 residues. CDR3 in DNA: TGTGCCAGCAGTAACTACAGAAACACTGAAGCTTTCTTT. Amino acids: CASSNYRNTEAFF.

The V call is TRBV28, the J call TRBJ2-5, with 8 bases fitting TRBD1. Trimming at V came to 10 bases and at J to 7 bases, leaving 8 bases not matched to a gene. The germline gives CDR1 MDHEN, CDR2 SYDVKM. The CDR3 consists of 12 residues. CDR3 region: CATGQVLGTQYF. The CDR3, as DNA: TGTGCCACGGGACAGGTCCTGGGGACCCAGTACTTC.

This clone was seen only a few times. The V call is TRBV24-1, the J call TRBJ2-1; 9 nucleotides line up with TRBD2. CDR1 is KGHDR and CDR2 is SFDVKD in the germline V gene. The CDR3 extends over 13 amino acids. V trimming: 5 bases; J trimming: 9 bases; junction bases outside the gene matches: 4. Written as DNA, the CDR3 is TGTGCCACCAGTGGGACTAGCGTTATTGAGCAGTTCTTC. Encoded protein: CATSGTSVIEQFF.

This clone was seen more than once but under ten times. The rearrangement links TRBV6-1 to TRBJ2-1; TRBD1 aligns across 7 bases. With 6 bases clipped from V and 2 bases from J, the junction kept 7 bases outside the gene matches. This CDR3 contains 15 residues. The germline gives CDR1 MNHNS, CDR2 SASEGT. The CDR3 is CASSAPQGAYNEQFF. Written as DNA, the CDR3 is TGTGCCAGCAGCGCTCCGCAGGGGGCCTACAATGAGCAGTTCTTC.

The CDR3 here is CASSPRGAVGLVGYTF. For the CDR3, the DNA is TGCGCCAGCAGCCCTAGGGGGGCCGTTGGACTGGTTGGCTACACCTTC. This chain links TRBV5-1 with TRBJ1-2, with D possibly matching TRBD1 (6 bases). The germline V and J ends were trimmed by 4 bases and 7 bases, with 23 bases remaining between them. The V gene's germline CDR1 is SGHRS and CDR2 YFSETQ. The CDR3 sequence is 16 residues long.